These T cell receptor beta chains were read from a single sample in a study of radiotherapy plus CTLA-4 blockade in lung cancer. Produced via immunoSEQ multiplex PCR; TCRdb's table is partial and in-frame only. The data show 81,000 or so clones, around 83% seen once. The sequenced sample was peripheral blood, obtained from a patient treated with radiotherapy plus ipilimumab. The receptors were sampled from a human donor with non-small cell lung cancer that progressed on radiotherapy plus ipilimumab. CDR3s include the opening cysteine and the closing phenylalanine or tryptophan. The D gene is left open where the match is weak. Size values are once, few and many counts, or a class for expanded clones, and some rows have none.

v_gene	j_gene	abundance	d_gene	CDR3aa	CDR3nt
TRBV7-7	TRBJ2-3	.	TRBD1	CASSLQGADTQYF	TGTGCTAGCAGCTTGCAGGGGGCGGATACGCAGTATTTT
TRBV14	TRBJ2-1	.	.	CASSQGDEQFF	TGTGCCAGCAGCCAAGGCGATGAGCAGTTCTTC
TRBV6-5	TRBJ2-5	.	TRBD2	CASRGTRRETQYF	TGTGCCAGCAGAGGGACTAGAAGAGAGACCCAGTACTTC
TRBV11-2	TRBJ2-7	.	.	CASSLEGGLEQYF	TGTGCCAGCAGCTTAGAAGGGGGACTCGAGCAGTACTTC
TRBV4-3	TRBJ1-2	once	.	CASSQGFSRGGDGYTF	TGCGCCAGCAGCCAAGGGTTTTCTAGGGGGGGCGATGGCTACACCTTC
TRBV7-9	TRBJ1-1	.	.	CACQLVNTEAFF	TGTGCCTGCCAACTGGTGAACACTGAAGCTTTCTTT
TRBV7-6	TRBJ2-2	few	.	CASSLGRGVTGELFF	TGTGCCAGCAGCTTAGGGAGAGGGGTAACCGGGGAGCTGTTTTTT
TRBV5-1	TRBJ2-3	few	TRBD1	CASSLIVGGTGQYF	TGCGCCAGCAGCTTGATCGTTGGCGGGACAGGGCAGTATTTT
TRBV7-2	TRBJ1-1	once	.	CASTVGTEAFF	TGTGCCAGCACCGTCGGCACTGAAGCTTTCTTT
TRBV6-1	TRBJ2-3	.	TRBD1	CASKKHRGQDTQYF	TGTGCCAGCAAAAAACACAGGGGCCAAGATACGCAGTATTTT
TRBV7-5	TRBJ1-1	.	.	CARRGGKTEAFF	TGTGCCAGAAGGGGGGGGAAGACTGAAGCTTTCTTT
TRBV5-1	TRBJ1-5	.	.	CASSPGLSNQPQHF	TGCGCCAGCAGCCCCGGACTGAGCAATCAGCCCCAGCATTTT
TRBV30	TRBJ2-3	.	.	CAWSASFSGSTDTQYF	TGTGCCTGGAGTGCTAGCTTTAGCGGAAGCACAGATACGCAGTATTTT
TRBV2	TRBJ1-1	.	TRBD1	CASSAGQATNTEAFF	TGTGCCAGCAGTGCGGGACAGGCCACGAACACTGAAGCTTTCTTT
TRBV11-2	TRBJ2-7	once	.	CASSFSGYEQYF	TGTGCCAGCAGCTTCAGCGGGTACGAGCAGTACTTC
TRBV11-2	TRBJ1-2	.	.	CASSLDEWGRPYGYTF	TGTGCCAGCAGCTTAGATGAGTGGGGGCGCCCCTATGGCTACACCTTC
TRBV29-1	TRBJ1-2	.	.	CSVEKSAGTYGYTF	TGCAGCGTTGAAAAATCGGCAGGGACCTATGGCTACACCTTC
TRBV15	TRBJ2-7	.	.	CATSRERGSYEQYF	TGTGCCACCAGCAGAGAAAGGGGGAGCTACGAGCAGTACTTC
TRBV11-2	TRBJ1-1	.	TRBD1	CASSTHRGREAFF	TGTGCCAGCAGCACCCACAGGGGAAGGGAAGCTTTCTTT
TRBV28	TRBJ1-1	.	TRBD1	CASIQSGQLNTEAFF	TGTGCCAGCATACAATCGGGACAGTTGAACACTGAAGCTTTCTTT
TRBV2	TRBJ1-2	.	.	CASRRSLQGYTF	TGTGCCAGCAGAAGAAGCCTACAGGGCTACACCTTC
TRBV4-1	TRBJ1-4	.	.	CASSQPGVGREKLFF	TGCGCCAGCAGCCAACCGGGCGTGGGGCGAGAAAAACTGTTTTTT
TRBV6-5	TRBJ1-2	.	TRBD1	CASRDREHQAYGYTF	TGTGCCAGCAGGGACAGGGAGCATCAGGCCTATGGCTACACCTTC
TRBV13	TRBJ2-7	.	.	CASSLRSEGTFGYYEQYF	TGTGCCAGCAGCTTAAGAAGTGAAGGGACGTTTGGGTACTACGAGCAGTACTTC
TRBV7-2	TRBJ2-7	.	TRBD2	CASSPLALGGGYEQYF	TGTGCCAGCAGCCCTCTAGCTCTTGGCGGGGGCTACGAGCAGTACTTC
TRBV2	TRBJ2-1	.	.	CASSERRAYNEQFF	TGTGCCAGCAGTGAAAGGAGGGCCTACAATGAGCAGTTCTTC
TRBV5-8	TRBJ2-5	.	.	CASSIGVGQETQYF	TGTGCCAGCAGCATAGGGGTCGGACAAGAGACCCAGTACTTC
TRBV7-9	TRBJ1-5	few	.	CASSRDGVGQPQHF	TGTGCCAGCAGCCGGGACGGTGTTGGTCAGCCCCAGCATTTT
TRBV27	TRBJ1-1	.	.	CASSFNRENTEAFF	TGTGCCAGCAGTTTCAATCGGGAGAACACTGAAGCTTTCTTT